This TCR beta chain was sequenced in a study of naive and memory T cell subsets. This clonotype was detected ten times or more. What it binds is not known. CDR1 LGHNA and CDR2 YSLEER come from the germline V gene. The CDR3 totals 16 residues. J gave up 2 bases and V 0 bases, and 2 bases lay outside the gene matches. Two oligonucleotides, mixed equimolar, formed the beta constant-region primer covering TRBC1 and TRBC2. Four rounds of PCR amplified the ligated cDNA using nested alpha and beta constant-region primers plus SP2. The cDNA 3' end received a ligated single-stranded oligonucleotide carrying the SP2 primer and a 12-nucleotide UMI. MiXCR was run by TCRdb on the UMI-ligation and nested PCR reads, yielding one entry per CDR3 protein. The sample carries roughly 83,000 distinct CDR3 sequences, around 11% recorded once. Findings and limits, study-wide: Gini index rose across naive, CM, EM and EMRA in CD4 and CD8. Especially in CD8 cells, naive repertoires contained a few larger clonotypes, possibly CD45RA-re-expressing memory cells. Over 85% of naive TCR sequences appeared only once, unlike memory subsets.

This sequence joins TRBV4-3 and TRBJ1-4; 8 nucleotides agree with TRBD1. The clonotype originates from a human donor in good health. The sample was naive CD4+ T cells from blood. The CDR3 DNA is TGCGCCAGCAGCCAAGATCGACAGGGGACTAATGAAAAACTGTTTTTT. Encoded protein: CASSQDRQGTNEKLFF.